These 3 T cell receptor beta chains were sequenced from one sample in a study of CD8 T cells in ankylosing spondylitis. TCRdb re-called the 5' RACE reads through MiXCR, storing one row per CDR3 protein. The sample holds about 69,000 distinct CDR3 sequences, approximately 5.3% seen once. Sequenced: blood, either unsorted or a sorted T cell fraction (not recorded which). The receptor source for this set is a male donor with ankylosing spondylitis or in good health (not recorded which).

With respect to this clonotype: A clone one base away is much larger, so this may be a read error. Here the CDR3 reads CASRGASDTRYF. CDR3 bases: TGTGCCAGCAGGGGGGCATCAGATACGCGGTATTTT. This sequence joins TRBV7-9 and TRBJ2-3; a possible D gene is TRBD1 (6 bases). Germline CDR1 is SEHNR and CDR2 is FQNEAQ (reference sequence). This CDR3 is 12 amino acids long.

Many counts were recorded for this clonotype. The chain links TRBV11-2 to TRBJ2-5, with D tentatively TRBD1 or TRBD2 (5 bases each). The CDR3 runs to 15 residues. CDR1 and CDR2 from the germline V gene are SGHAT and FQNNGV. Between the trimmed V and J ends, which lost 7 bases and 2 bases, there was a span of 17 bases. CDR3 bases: TGTGCCAGCATCCCCAGAGGGACGACGCAAGAGACCCAGTACTTC. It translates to CASIPRGTTQETQYF.

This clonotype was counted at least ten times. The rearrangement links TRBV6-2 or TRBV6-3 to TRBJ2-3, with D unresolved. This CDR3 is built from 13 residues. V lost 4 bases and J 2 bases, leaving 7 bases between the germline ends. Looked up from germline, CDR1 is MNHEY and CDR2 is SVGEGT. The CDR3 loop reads CASSSTATDTQYF. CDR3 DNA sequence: TGTGCCAGCAGTTCCACAGCCACAGATACGCAGTATTTT.